The sample holds a few counts of the clone carrying this T cell receptor beta chain. Its specificity is unknown. Expressed TCRB transcripts were sequenced, since all the RNA that had been isolated was reverse transcribed. The data were produced by immunoSEQ multiplex PCR, yet TCRdb's version contains in-frame clones alone and is incomplete. Seen here are hundreds of thousands of clones, around 15% observed once, and the top ten hold approximately 0.043%. The sample originates from a study of beta chain features in type 1 diabetes. Overall study findings and caveats: Researchers report that Type 1 diabetes patients had moderately but significantly shorter TCRB CDR3s across all four CD4+ subsets.

Sequenced material: naive CD4+ T cells from blood. This sequence was found in a man between 18 and 35 years old with type 1 diabetes.

CDR3 bases: TGTGCCAGCAGCCCCAAGGGGGGAAACACCGGGGAGCTGTTTTTT. It yields the protein CASSPKGGNTGELFF. J is TRBJ2-2 and V is TRBV7-2, with D perhaps being TRBD1 or TRBD2 (6 bases each). Germline CDR1 and CDR2: SGHTA and FQGNSA. The CDR3 is made up of 15 amino acids. V lost 5 bases and J 2 bases, leaving 12 bases between the germline ends.